One sample yielded the 4 T cell receptor beta chains listed below, sequenced in a study of identical twins. TCRdb called the 5' RACE reads again in MiXCR, with one record for every CDR3 protein. In the table there are about 240,000 distinct CDR3 sequences, over 9.5% of which are singletons. Sequencing used memory T cells sorted from blood. These receptor sequences come from a man aged 50 to 60 in good health.

This clonotype has more than one count but fewer than ten. The CDR3: CASSDVLLSSYNEQFF. The CDR3 coding sequence is TGTGCCAGCAGTGACGTCCTTTTAAGCTCCTACAATGAGCAGTTCTTC. The chain couples TRBV2 to TRBJ2-1, with D unresolved. Trimming shortened V by 3 bases and J by 0 bases, and 12 bases separated the two germline ends. Germline lookup yields CDR1 SNHLY and CDR2 FYNNEI. This CDR3 has 16 amino acids.

This clonotype came up many times. The rearrangement links TRBV9 to TRBJ2-7; 7 nucleotides align to TRBD2. Germline lookup yields CDR1 SGDLS and CDR2 YYNGEE. The length of the CDR3 is 16 residues. The trim removed 0 bases at V and 6 bases at J, leaving 12 bases unmatched. This CDR3 reads CASSVDPTAGSGEQYF. DNA for the CDR3: TGTGCCAGCAGCGTAGACCCGACAGCGGGATCAGGCGAGCAGTACTTC.

V gene TRBV7-9 combines with J gene TRBJ1-2; no reliable D call. V lost 0 bases to trimming and J lost 6 bases, with 8 bases between them. Per germline, CDR1 SEHNR and CDR2 FQNEAQ (reference sequence). This CDR3 region has 13 residues. The CDR3 region is CASSLAAADGYTF. The CDR3 coding sequence is TGTGCCAGCAGCTTAGCGGCCGCGGATGGCTACACCTTC.

V is TRBV6-1 and J is TRBJ1-2; 8 bases map to TRBD1. Germline CDR1 MNHNS, CDR2 SASEGT. Losses at the gene ends were 4 bases for V and 4 bases for J; bases not matched to a gene: 5. This CDR3 has 14 amino acids. Written as DNA, the CDR3 is TGTGCCAGCAGTGGGGACAGGAAGATCTATGGCTACACCTTC. As protein: CASSGDRKIYGYTF.